This T cell receptor (beta chain) was recovered during a study of blood T cell repertoires in COVID-19. Turning to this clone: Germline is not matched at one junction end, which may reflect a read error.

Profiled with immunoSEQ multiplex PCR; TCRdb holds only in-frame clones, not every one. The table has some 330,000 clones, under 85% seen once. Per the germline V gene, CDR1 is SGHTA and CDR2 is FQGNSA. The CDR3 length is 15 residues. The V and J genes are TRBV7-2 and TRBJ2-7; 10 bases agree with TRBD2. Sequencing was performed on PBMCs or T cells enriched from blood (not recorded which). The sequence derives from a woman aged 45-65 years who had recovered from COVID-19. CDR3 protein: CASSRGPSGSYEQYF. DNA for the CDR3: TGTGCCAGCAGCAGGGGGCCTAGCGGGAGCTACGAACAGTACTTC.